The T cell receptor beta chain described here comes from a study of metastatic and nonmetastatic thyroid tumors. TCRdb re-called the PCR reads through MiXCR. The sample consists of about 33,000 clones, roughly a sixth of them appearing once. The sample holds a few counts of this clone. The V end lost 2 bases, the J end lost 5 bases, and 12 bases lay between the germline ends. The CDR3 is 14 residues long. Per germline, CDR1 MNHEY and CDR2 SVGEGT. No patient received treatment before thyroid surgery. This chain uses TRBV6-2 or TRBV6-3 with TRBJ1-2; possibly TRBD1 for D (5 bases). This receptor was obtained from a male donor with papillary thyroid cancer or a benign thyroid nodule (not recorded which). Some clones in this sample may be carry-over from other donors' samples. The specimen was blood. As DNA, the CDR3 is TGTGCCAGCAGTTACGACAGTCCGAGGTATGGCTACACCTTC. It codes for CASSYDSPRYGYTF.